This entry concerns a single T cell receptor beta chain. Its antigen is still unknown. A read error is possible here, since a much larger clone lies one base away. This specimen belongs to a study of CD8+CD57+ T cells in acquired aplastic anemia. Background on the study: Sorted CD4+ and CD8+ cells yielded DNA averaging approximately 3 ug. The study's findings and limits: Patients and controls shared about 30 CD8+ CDR3 sequences. Between the patient and control groups, CD8+ Simpson's diversity did not differ significantly.

The study profiled TCR beta VDJ and CDR3 using genomic DNA as template. TCRdb fed the reads into MiXCR, producing one record per CDR3 protein. Among about 210,000 distinct CDR3 sequences listed, approximately 35% were seen once. V was cut by 6 bases and J by 2 bases, with 11 bases left in between. The germline gives CDR1 LNHDA, CDR2 SQIVND (reference sequence). The CDR3 has 14 amino acids. This receptor was identified in a human donor in good health, serving as a control. The sequencing sample was made of sorted CD4+, CD8+, or CD8+CD57+ T cells (not recorded which) from PBMCs. The gene calls are TRBV19 and TRBJ2-1, with D unclear. CDR3 residues: CASSCRVPYNEQFF. The CDR3, as DNA: TGTGCCAGTAGCTGCCGGGTCCCCTACAATGAGCAGTTCTTC.